This T cell receptor beta chain was identified during a study of OX40 agonist ivuxolimab in advanced cancers. As for the study in general: At doses from 0.01 to 10 mg/kg, patients were given intravenous ivuxolimab every 2 weeks.

Germline CDR1 and CDR2: SGHKS and YYEKEE (reference sequence). Deletions cut 2 bases from V and 1 base from J, with 11 bases between. The CDR3 spans 15 residues. Assay used: immunoSEQ multiplex PCR; TCRdb lists only in-frame clones, some missing. The sample contains approximately 100,000 clones, around 85% of which appear only once. Autoimmune disease history or systemic immunosuppression was exclusionary. Sequencing used CD4+ or CD8+ T cells sorted from blood, obtained in a trial of the OX40 agonist ivuxolimab. The chain couples TRBV5-5 to TRBJ2-3, with a weak D call TRBD2 (5 bases). This receptor was obtained from an adult with an advanced solid tumor such as melanoma, head and neck, liver or kidney cancer. In DNA, the CDR3 is TGTGCCAGCAGCTTTGAGGGATTTGGCACAGATACGCAGTATTTT. It specifies CASSFEGFGTDTQYF.